The next 31 T cell receptor beta chains were all read from a single sample in a study of cytomegalovirus exposure and HLA in healthy donors. 13 Jbeta primers and 60 Vbeta primers were used for the PCR. TCRdb's copy holds only in-frame clones and misses some; the assay was immunoSEQ multiplex PCR. This sample has roughly 200,000 clones, with roughly four fifths found just once. Source material: PBMCs. The receptors originated from a young woman in good health and CMV-seronegative.

The chain is built from TRBV19 and TRBJ1-5; no definite D call. The germline gives CDR1 LNHDA, CDR2 SQIVND (reference sequence). The CDR3 consists of 15 residues. V dropped 3 bases and J dropped 3 bases, with 12 bases sitting between them. The chain's CDR3 is CASSMHSRDNQPQHF. As DNA, the CDR3 is TGTGCCAGTAGTATGCACTCGCGGGACAATCAGCCCCAGCATTTT.

The CDR3 DNA reads TGTGCCAGCAGTTACTCCTCAGGGGGACCCTACAATGAGCAGTTCTTC. Its protein is CASSYSSGGPYNEQFF. This chain connects TRBV6-5 to TRBJ2-1, with 7 nucleotides matching TRBD1. This CDR3 spans 16 amino acids. Germline V gene lookup returns CDR1 MNHEY and CDR2 SVGAGI. The ends lost 0 bases at V and 2 bases at J; junction bases unmatched: 4.

The J gene is TRBJ2-5, the V gene TRBV7-2, with a tentative D call TRBD2 (6 bases). The V and J ends lost 5 bases and 5 bases respectively, with 15 bases between them. This CDR3 has 14 amino acids. CDR1 is SGHTA, CDR2 FQGNSA, per germline. DNA for the CDR3: TGTGCCAGCAGCCCGCGGGACGGCGGGGAGACCCAGTACTTC. Translation gives CASSPRDGGETQYF.

This chain links TRBV5-1 with TRBJ2-7; D not resolved. The CDR3 has 12 residues. CDR1 SGHRS and CDR2 YFSETQ come from the germline V gene. The CDR3 DNA is TGCGCCAGCAGCTTGGTACTCTTAGTTATGCACGTC. This gives the protein CASSLVLLVMHV.

The chain employs TRBV6-5 and TRBJ2-2, with 9 bases lining up with TRBD1. Germline CDR1 MNHEY, CDR2 SVGAGI. The ends lost 11 bases at V and 6 bases at J; junction bases unmatched: 10. The CDR3 has 14 amino acids. CDR3 bases: TGTGCCGCTTCGGACAGGGGTTTTCCCGGGGAGCTGTTTTTT. Encoded protein: CAASDRGFPGELFF.

CDR3 region: CASSSPGRGGNTIYF. The CDR3 DNA reads TGTGCCAGCAGCTCGCCGGGGAGGGGTGGAAACACCATATATTTT. The chain joins TRBV7-6 to TRBJ1-3, with a tentative D call TRBD1 (5 bases). The V gene's germline CDR1 is SGHVS and CDR2 FNYEAQ. V gave up 4 bases and J gave up 3 bases, with 13 bases separating them. CDR3 length equals 15 residues.

This chain uses TRBV13 with TRBJ2-7, with D possibly being TRBD2 (7 bases). This CDR3 comprises 16 residues. The V gene lost 3 bases and the J gene lost 6 bases, with 21 bases spanning the gap. Germline V gives CDR1 PRHDT, CDR2 FYEKMQ (reference sequence). The CDR3 coding sequence is TGTGCCAGCAGCTTTTTGAGCGGAGGGGGGGGCTCCGAGCAGTACTTC. It encodes CASSFLSGGGGSEQYF. Based on the CDR3 plus reference TRBV13 and TRBJ2-7, the full variable domain is AAGVIQSPRHLIKEKRETATLKCYPIPRHDTVYWYQQGPGQDPQFLISFYEKMQSDKGSIPDRFSAQQFSDYHSELNMSSLELGDSALYFCASSFLSGGGGSEQYFGPGTRLTVT.

This clone was picked up a small number of times. The chain joins TRBV4-3 to TRBJ2-7; TRBD1 agrees at 7 bases. This CDR3 is built from 15 residues. V lost 0 bases to trimming and J lost 4 bases; unmatched junction nucleotides: 6. The V gene's germline CDR1 is LGHNA and CDR2 YSLEER. The CDR3 region has the DNA TGCGCCAGCAGCCAAGATGCAGGGGGAACTTACGAGCAGTACTTC. The encoded protein is CASSQDAGGTYEQYF.

The rearrangement links TRBV15 to TRBJ2-3, with D maybe TRBD2 (6 bases). The CDR3 totals 14 residues. V lost 5 bases to trimming and J lost 2 bases, with 11 bases between them. CDR1 LNHNV and CDR2 YYDKDF come from the germline V gene (reference sequence). The CDR3: CATSERVNTDTQYF. CDR3 DNA sequence: TGTGCCACCAGCGAGCGGGTTAACACAGATACGCAGTATTTT.

This chain uses TRBV4-3 with TRBJ2-1; D gene unclear. V was clipped by 1 base and J by 5 bases, with 12 bases between them. The CDR3 contains 15 residues. Germline lookup yields CDR1 LGHNA and CDR2 YSLEER. The CDR3 spells CASSQARFLNNEQFF. CDR3 DNA: TGCGCCAGCAGCCAAGCCAGGTTCCTTAACAATGAGCAGTTCTTC.

In its sample, this clone was seen once. V gene TRBV7-2 combines with J gene TRBJ2-7, with D uncertain. The V gene lost 0 bases and the J gene lost 5 bases, with 11 bases spanning the gap. This CDR3 has 14 amino acids. Germline assignment: CDR1 SGHTA and CDR2 FQGNSA. CDR3 loop: CASSLAPVVDEQYF. CDR3 DNA: TGTGCCAGCAGCTTAGCGCCGGTCGTGGACGAGCAGTACTTC. The full variable domain, rest sourced from reference TRBV7-2 and TRBJ2-7, is GAGVSQSPSNKVTEKGKDVELRCDPISGHTALYWYRQSLGQGLEFLIYFQGNSAPDKSGLPSDRFSAERTGGSVSTLTIQRTQQEDSAVYLCASSLAPVVDEQYFGPGTRLTVT.

The chain is built from TRBV28 and TRBJ2-3, with TRBD1 matching over 9 bases. Germline V CDR1 and CDR2: MDHEN, SYDVKM. V trimming: 2 bases; J trimming: 9 bases; junction bases outside the gene matches: 6. The CDR3 contains 14 residues. CDR3 residues: CASSLSDRGGTQYF. Here the CDR3 DNA reads TGTGCCAGCAGTTTAAGCGACAGGGGGGGGACGCAGTATTTT.

This clone was detected only a few times. This sample also contains other DNA sequences that code for the same CDR3. The chain is built from TRBV4-3 and TRBJ2-7, with D hard to call. Per germline, CDR1 LGHNA and CDR2 YSLEER. This CDR3 spans 14 amino acids. Trimming stripped 1 base from V and 0 bases from J, with 7 bases between. The CDR3 region has the DNA TGCGCCAGCAGCCAAGGTACGGTCTCCTACGAGCAGTACTTC. As protein: CASSQGTVSYEQYF.

The chain recombines TRBV5-8 with TRBJ1-5, with 7 bases fitting TRBD1. CDR1 and CDR2 from the germline V gene are SGHTS and YDEGEE. Germline trimming cut 4 bases from V and 0 bases from J; bases unmatched to any gene: 10. There are 17 residues in the CDR3. Written as DNA, the CDR3 is TGTGCCAGCAGCCCGTGGACAGGCTCCTATAGCAATCAGCCCCAGCATTTT. Translating it yields CASSPWTGSYSNQPQHF.

The rearrangement uses TRBV18 and TRBJ1-2, with a tentative D call TRBD1 (6 bases). Trimming left V 4 bases short and J 8 bases short, with 20 bases between. The CDR3 runs to 15 residues. Germline CDR1 reads KGHSH; CDR2 reads LQKENI. CDR3 protein: CASSLPVTGSVGYTF. In nucleotides, the CDR3 is TGTGCCAGCTCACTGCCCGTAACAGGGTCGGTAGGCTACACCTTC.

J is TRBJ2-4 and V is TRBV11-2; the match to TRBD1 covers 7 bases. V lost 6 bases and J lost 5; bases outside the gene matches: 16. The germline V gene has CDR1 SGHAT and CDR2 FQNNGV. The CDR3 has 17 amino acids. CDR3 loop: CASSYRQGPSSENIQYF. For the CDR3, the DNA is TGTGCCAGCAGTTACAGACAGGGACCCTCCTCCGAAAACATTCAGTACTTC.

Note on this clone: Germline and junction disagree at one end, which may indicate a read error. The rearrangement joins TRBV25-1 to TRBJ2-7; 7 bases are shared with TRBD1. Germline CDR1 and CDR2: MGHDK and SYGVNS. The CDR3 extends over 12 amino acids. CDR3 sequence (DNA): TGTGCCAGCAGTGGGCAGGGGGTTCGCTTGCACTTC. Protein product: CASSGQGVRLHF.

This rearrangement joins TRBV18 to TRBJ2-2, with a possible D match to TRBD1 (5 bases). The V gene lost 0 bases and the J gene lost 6 bases, with 14 bases spanning the gap. This CDR3 has 16 residues. The germline gives CDR1 KGHSH, CDR2 LQKENI. CDR3 bases: TGTGCCAGCTCACCACCCCTACTTTTCAGGGCCGGGGAGCTGTTTTTT. It is translated as CASSPPLLFRAGELFF.

The chain couples TRBV29-1 to TRBJ1-2, with 7 bases identical to TRBD1. This CDR3 comprises 13 residues. V dropped 1 base and J dropped 7; count of bases not matched to a gene: 6. Germline assignment: CDR1 SQVTM and CDR2 ANQGSEA. The CDR3 sequence: CSVEGEGALGYTF. CDR3 DNA sequence: TGCAGCGTTGAAGGAGAGGGGGCGCTTGGCTACACCTTC. The variable domain in full, completed from reference TRBV29-1 and TRBJ1-2, reads SAVISQKPSRDICQRGTSLTIQCQVDSQVTMMFWYRQQPGQSLTLIATANQGSEATYESGFVIDKFPISRPNLTFSTLTVSNMSPEDSSIYLCSVEGEGALGYTFGSGTRLTVV.

This rearrangement joins TRBV6-5 to TRBJ2-3; D is undetermined. Germline V gives CDR1 MNHEY, CDR2 SVGAGI. With 6 bases removed from V and 2 bases from J, the gap between germline ends came to 12 bases. The CDR3 totals 14 residues. In nucleotides, the CDR3 is TGTGCCAGCAGAAGAGACACCATCACAGATACGCAGTATTTT. Residues: CASRRDTITDTQYF.

The genes are TRBV6-1 and TRBJ1-3; possibly TRBD1 for D (5 bases). Germline lookup yields CDR1 MNHNS and CDR2 SASEGT. The CDR3 spans 13 residues. Trimming shortened V by 7 bases and J by 7 bases, and 14 bases separated the two germline ends. The DNA for the CDR3 is TGTGCCAGCACCGAGGGGAGGGGTAACACCATATATTTT. Translated, it gives CASTEGRGNTIYF.

The chain uses TRBV4-3 and TRBJ2-6; the match to TRBD2 covers 8 bases. This CDR3 region has 20 residues. Germline V gene data show CDR1 as LGHNA and CDR2 as YSLEER. Germline trimming cut 0 bases from V and 0 bases from J; bases unmatched to any gene: 10. CDR3 loop: CASSQEVVGRGLSGANVLTF. The DNA of the CDR3 is TGCGCCAGCAGCCAAGAGGTGGTCGGGAGGGGCCTCTCTGGGGCCAACGTCCTGACTTTC.

The chain links TRBV4-1 to TRBJ1-1; D not certain. Between the trimmed V and J ends, which lost 4 bases and 5 bases, there was a span of 11 bases. Per germline, CDR1 MGHRA and CDR2 YSYEKL. The CDR3 runs 13 residues. CDR3 amino acids: CASSPPGLTEAFF. The CDR3 DNA reads TGCGCCAGCAGCCCACCGGGTTTAACTGAAGCTTTCTTT.

The chain employs TRBV7-9 and TRBJ2-2, with D tentatively TRBD2 (5 bases). CDR1 and CDR2 from the germline V gene are SEHNR and FQNEAQ (reference sequence). The CDR3 is 16 amino acids. Trimming cost V 3 bases and J 5 bases, with 16 bases left between them. The CDR3 DNA follows: TGTGCCAGCAGCTTGTATCGGGGTTCAGAAACCGGGGAGCTGTTTTTT. This translates into CASSLYRGSETGELFF.

CDR3 protein: CASSPIAGGPGELFF. The CDR3 bases are TGTGCCAGCAGCCCTATAGCGGGAGGGCCCGGGGAGCTGTTTTTT. The J gene is TRBJ2-2, the V gene TRBV11-2, with TRBD2 matching over 11 bases. The CDR3 runs 15 residues. CDR1 and CDR2 from the germline V gene are SGHAT and FQNNGV. V was clipped by 5 bases and J by 6 bases; unmatched bases: 5.

For the CDR3, the DNA is TGTGCCAGCTCACCACCGCTAGCGGGAGTCGGTTCCGGGGAGCTGTTTTTT. Translating gives CASSPPLAGVGSGELFF. The V gene is TRBV18, the J gene TRBJ2-2; TRBD2 matches at 10 bases. With V trimmed by 0 bases and J by 6 bases, 7 bases remained unmatched. The CDR3 contains 17 residues. Germline values: CDR1 KGHSH, CDR2 LQKENI.

The chain recombines TRBV27 with TRBJ2-5; 11 bases agree with TRBD1. This CDR3 comprises 14 residues. Germline V CDR1 and CDR2: MNHEY, SMNVEV (reference sequence). The V segment lost 3 bases and the J segment 11 bases; nucleotides outside the gene matches: 8. The DNA of the CDR3 is TGTGCCAGCAGTTTGGGGGGACAGGGGGGGGTGCAGTACTTC. It yields the protein CASSLGGQGGVQYF.

V and J are TRBV5-5 and TRBJ2-3, with D maybe TRBD2 (6 bases). Germline CDR1 SGHKS, CDR2 YYEKEE (reference sequence). The length of the CDR3 is 16 residues. V was pared by 3 bases and J by 0 bases, with 14 bases between. The CDR3 sequence: CASSWWLLASTDTQYF. Written as DNA, the CDR3 is TGTGCCAGCAGCTGGTGGCTACTAGCTAGCACAGATACGCAGTATTTT. The full variable domain, completed using reference TRBV5-5 and TRBJ2-3, is DAGVTQSPTHLIKTRGQQVTLRCSPISGHKSVSWYQQVLGQGPQFIFQYYEKEERGRGNFPDRFSARQFPNYSSELNVNALLLGDSALYLCASSWWLLASTDTQYFGPGTRLTVL.

This chain connects TRBV14 to TRBJ1-4, with unresolved D. Germline V gene data show CDR1 as SGHDN and CDR2 as FVKESK. V shed 6 bases and J shed 6 bases, with 14 bases lying between them. This CDR3 contains 14 residues. The DNA for the CDR3 is TGTGCCAGCAGTAGCATGAGCGGGGATGAAAAACTGTTTTTT. This gives the protein CASSSMSGDEKLFF.

V gene TRBV27 combines with J gene TRBJ2-2, with a tentative D call TRBD2 (6 bases). CDR3 size: 21 residues. The V end lost 1 base, the J end lost 3 bases, and 27 bases lay between the germline ends. From germline, CDR1 is MNHEY and CDR2 SMNVEV (reference sequence). The CDR3 region has the DNA TGTGCCAGCAGTTTATTGCCCGGGGGTAGCGGAGAGCGCAGGTACACCGGGGAGCTGTTTTTT. This sequence encodes CASSLLPGGSGERRYTGELFF.

The V gene is TRBV2, the J gene TRBJ2-7, with a tentative D call TRBD2 (6 bases). This CDR3 contains 14 residues. Trimming pared 7 bases from V and 2 bases from J, leaving 15 bases between. Germline loops: CDR1 SNHLY, CDR2 FYNNEI. As DNA, the CDR3 is TGTGCCAGCAAAGAGGGTAGCGGTCCCTACGAGCAGTACTTC. Translation gives CASKEGSGPYEQYF.